The 28 T cell receptor beta chains in this list originate from one sample, sequenced in a study of cytomegalovirus exposure and HLA in healthy donors. It was with 60 Vbeta and 13 Jbeta primers that the PCR ran. The repertoire was sequenced with immunoSEQ multiplex PCR; TCRdb's copy has only in-frame clones and lacks some. The sample holds 140,000 or so clones; roughly 76% are singletons and the top ten take roughly 1.2%. What was sequenced was PBMCs. These receptors all stem from a female donor in good health and CMV-seronegative.

The CDR3 nucleotides read TGTGCCAGCAGCGGCCGGGAATCTAATGAAAAACTGTTTTTT. This encodes CASSGRESNEKLFF. The gene calls are TRBV5-4 and TRBJ1-4; D gene uncertain. This CDR3 is 14 amino acids long. Germline-derived CDR1 and CDR2 are SGHNT and YYREEE (reference sequence). Deletions cut 4 bases from V and 3 bases from J, with 10 bases between.

The V gene is TRBV4-1, the J gene TRBJ1-2, with TRBD1 as a possible D gene (6 bases). CDR3 length: 16 residues. Germline loops: CDR1 MGHRA, CDR2 YSYEKL. The germline V and J ends were trimmed by 0 bases and 8 bases, with 19 bases remaining between them. CDR3 sequence: CASSQDWAGVEEGYTF. CDR3 DNA sequence: TGCGCCAGCAGCCAAGATTGGGCAGGGGTAGAGGAAGGCTACACCTTC.

The CDR3 spells CASTRGQGTGELFF. DNA of the CDR3: TGTGCCAGCACAAGGGGGCAAGGCACCGGGGAGCTGTTTTTT. V and J are TRBV2 and TRBJ2-2; TRBD1 agrees at 7 bases. V lost 7 bases, J lost 4 bases, and 6 bases stayed unmatched. CDR3 length: 14 amino acids. The germline V gene has CDR1 SNHLY and CDR2 FYNNEI. The complete variable domain, with remaining parts taken from reference TRBV2 and TRBJ2-2, reads EPEVTQTPSHQVTQMGQEVILRCVPISNHLYFYWYRQILGQKVEFLVSFYNNEISEKSEIFDDQFSVERPDGSNFTLKIRSTKLEDSAMYFCASTRGQGTGELFFGEGSRLTVL.

The chain couples TRBV28 to TRBJ2-2; 8 nucleotides align to TRBD2. Germline lookup yields CDR1 MDHEN and CDR2 SYDVKM. With 2 bases clipped from V and 4 bases from J, the junction kept 6 bases outside the gene matches. The CDR3 sequence is 16 residues long. This chain's CDR3 is CASSLAGGGITGELFF. The CDR3 DNA reads TGTGCCAGCAGTTTAGCGGGGGGCGGCATCACCGGGGAGCTGTTTTTT.

V is TRBV19 and J is TRBJ2-1; TRBD2 agrees at 8 bases. J gave up 0 bases and V 1 base, and 2 bases lay outside the gene matches. The length of the CDR3 is 16 residues. Germline CDR1 and CDR2: LNHDA and SQIVND (reference sequence). The CDR3 DNA reads as TGTGCCAGTAGTATAGGAACTAGCGGCTCCTACAATGAGCAGTTCTTC. Translated: CASSIGTSGSYNEQFF.

The chain employs TRBV29-1 and TRBJ1-2; D is ambiguous. Between the trimmed V and J ends, which lost 4 bases and 1 base, there was a span of 10 bases. Germline CDR1 is SQVTM and CDR2 is ANQGSEA. This CDR3 contains 13 residues. The CDR3 here is CSVGTANNYGYTF. CDR3 DNA sequence: TGCAGCGTTGGGACTGCCAATAACTATGGCTACACCTTC.

This clone was recorded a few times. J is TRBJ2-1 and V is TRBV28; TRBD2 might be the D (6 bases). Trimming took off 3 bases at V and 7 bases at J, with 13 bases between the two ends. CDR1 MDHEN and CDR2 SYDVKM come from the germline V gene. This CDR3 has 14 residues. The CDR3 loop reads CASSFRTNANEQFF. CDR3 DNA: TGTGCCAGCAGTTTCCGGACTAATGCAAATGAGCAGTTCTTC.

The rearrangement uses TRBV4-1 and TRBJ2-3; maybe TRBD2 (5 bases). CDR3 size: 14 residues. The V gene lost 2 bases and the J gene lost 4 bases, with 10 bases spanning the gap. Germline CDR1 MGHRA, CDR2 YSYEKL. The CDR3 nucleotides read TGCGCCAGCAGCCAATCCGGGATCCCAGATACGCAGTATTTT. Residues: CASSQSGIPDTQYF.

The chain carries TRBV30 and TRBJ2-1; the D gene is possibly TRBD2 (5 bases). Germline V gene lookup returns CDR1 GTSNPN and CDR2 SVGIG (reference sequence). V dropped 0 bases and J dropped 4 bases, with 10 bases sitting between them. There are 14 residues in the CDR3. Here the CDR3 reads CAWSVGRTYNEQFF. The DNA for the CDR3 is TGTGCCTGGAGTGTTGGGCGGACTTACAATGAGCAGTTCTTC.

V is TRBV7-3 and J is TRBJ2-3, with 7 positions matching TRBD1. The CDR3 spans 15 residues. Germline V gene lookup returns CDR1 SGHTA and CDR2 FQGTGA. V lost 5 bases and J lost 4; bases outside the gene matches: 9. The CDR3 DNA sequence: TGTGCCAGCAGCCCCGAGACAGGGAACGCAGATACGCAGTATTTT. It encodes CASSPETGNADTQYF.

This sequence joins TRBV6-5 and TRBJ1-5, with TRBD1 matching 8 bases. V was pared by 6 bases and J by 3 bases, with 7 bases of the junction left unmatched. Germline loops: CDR1 MNHEY, CDR2 SVGAGI. This CDR3 region has 15 residues. The CDR3 coding sequence is TGTGCCAGCAGCCGGACAGGGAAGGACAATCAGCCCCAGCATTTT. Its translation: CASSRTGKDNQPQHF.

This clone appeared a few times. The rearrangement links TRBV28 to TRBJ1-5; D call uncertain. Trimming removed 3 bases from V and 1 base from J, with 4 bases in between. The CDR3 is made up of 13 amino acids. Looked up from germline, CDR1 is MDHEN and CDR2 is SYDVKM. Here the CDR3 DNA reads TGTGCCAGCAGTTTTATCAGCAATCAGCCCCAGCATTTT. It translates to CASSFISNQPQHF. Full variable domain (missing parts from reference TRBV28 and TRBJ1-5): DVKVTQSSRYLVKRTGEKVFLECVQDMDHENMFWYRQDPGLGLRLIYFSYDVKMKEKGDIPEGYSVSREKKERFSLILESASTNQTSMYLCASSFISNQPQHFGDGTRLSIL.

V and J are TRBV5-4 and TRBJ2-1; 12 nucleotides align to TRBD2. The CDR3 is 15 amino acids. CDR1 is SGHNT and CDR2 is YYREEE in the germline V gene (reference sequence). V shed 4 bases, J shed 7 bases, and the junction held 6 bases outside the gene matches. Here the CDR3 reads CASSPSGRAENEQFF. CDR3 DNA sequence: TGTGCCAGCAGCCCTAGCGGGAGGGCCGAAAATGAGCAGTTCTTC.

CDR3 DNA sequence: TGTGCCAGCAGCGTACGAAACCAGGGAGGCACTGAAGCTTTCTTT. As protein: CASSVRNQGGTEAFF. J is TRBJ1-1 and V is TRBV7-2; D is perhaps TRBD1 (5 bases). Trimming removed 5 bases at V and 4 bases at J, with 17 bases between. CDR1 and CDR2 (germline): SGHTA, FQGNSA. This CDR3 is built from 15 residues.

The chain recombines TRBV7-2 with TRBJ2-2; the D gene is possibly TRBD1 (5 bases). The CDR3 is 15 residues long. The germline gives CDR1 SGHTA, CDR2 FQGNSA. The V end was cut by 7 bases, the J end by 7 bases, with 19 bases between. The CDR3 reads CASTLLKAGLGELFF. CDR3 DNA sequence: TGTGCCAGCACCCTACTTAAGGCAGGGCTCGGGGAGCTGTTTTTT.

This clone was picked up a small number of times. This sequence joins TRBV30 and TRBJ2-1, with 8 bases that match TRBD2. Germline V gene lookup returns CDR1 GTSNPN and CDR2 SVGIG (reference sequence). The V gene end was trimmed by 5 bases and the J gene end by 4 bases; junction bases not matched to a gene: 4. This CDR3 contains 13 residues. CDR3 coding DNA: TGTGCCTGGGACCGGGAGGGATACAATGAGCAGTTCTTC. Amino acids: CAWDREGYNEQFF.

This clone was observed a handful of times. The chain employs TRBV25-1 and TRBJ2-7, with D unclear. In germline, CDR1 is MGHDK, CDR2 SYGVNS. The V end lost 0 bases, the J end lost 7 bases, and 10 bases lay between the germline ends. This CDR3 is 13 amino acids long. CDR3 bases: TGTGCCAGCAGTGAATATGTTGGCGGAGAGCAGTACTTC. This translates into CASSEYVGGEQYF.

The chain employs TRBV5-4 and TRBJ2-7; D possibly corresponds to TRBD1 (5 bases). The CDR3 is made up of 13 amino acids. Germline V gives CDR1 SGHNT, CDR2 YYREEE (reference sequence). The V end lost 1 base, the J end lost 5 bases, and 10 bases lay between the germline ends. CDR3 residues: CASSLRQGNEQYF. Written as DNA, the CDR3 is TGTGCCAGCAGCTTGCGGCAGGGCAACGAGCAGTACTTC.

This rearrangement joins TRBV28 to TRBJ2-1, with unresolved D. The CDR3 contains 11 residues. V dropped 6 bases and J dropped 4 bases, with 4 bases sitting between them. CDR1 and CDR2 (germline): MDHEN, SYDVKM. The CDR3: CASRYYNEQFF. DNA of the CDR3: TGTGCCAGCAGATATTACAATGAGCAGTTCTTC.

This clone showed up just once. The V gene is TRBV5-1, the J gene TRBJ2-3; D unclear. The germline V and J ends were trimmed by 4 bases and 4 bases, with 7 bases remaining between them. The germline CDR1 and CDR2 sequences are SGHRS and YFSETQ. The CDR3 is made up of 12 amino acids. In nucleotides, the CDR3 is TGCGCCAGCAGCCCCCAGGCAGATACGCAGTATTTT. This gives the protein CASSPQADTQYF.

The chain links TRBV28 to TRBJ2-7, with D possibly TRBD2 on 7 matching bases. V was trimmed by 6 bases and J by 3 bases, leaving 21 bases between them. The CDR3 has 16 residues. The germline V gene has CDR1 MDHEN and CDR2 SYDVKM. The DNA for the CDR3 is TGTGCCAGCAGGGAGGGGGTGGGCGGGAGACTCTACGAGCAGTACTTC. Translation: CASREGVGGRLYEQYF. The entire variable domain, with the rest obtained from reference TRBV28 and TRBJ2-7, is as follows: DVKVTQSSRYLVKRTGEKVFLECVQDMDHENMFWYRQDPGLGLRLIYFSYDVKMKEKGDIPEGYSVSREKKERFSLILESASTNQTSMYLCASREGVGGRLYEQYFGPGTRLTVT.

The J gene is TRBJ1-3, the V gene TRBV5-6; TRBD1 matches 9 bases. Germline V lookup: CDR1 SGHDT, CDR2 YYEEEE. Unmatched junction bases numbered 11, after V lost 4 bases and J lost 6 bases. The CDR3 runs to 16 residues. The CDR3 sequence is CASSHPGTGNLNTIYF. As DNA, the CDR3 is TGTGCCAGCAGCCATCCCGGGACAGGGAATCTAAACACCATATATTTT.

The chain joins TRBV14 to TRBJ2-7; 7 bases agree with TRBD1. Per germline, CDR1 SGHDN and CDR2 FVKESK. The CDR3 extends over 13 amino acids. The V gene end was trimmed by 4 bases and the J gene end by 4 bases; junction bases not matched to a gene: 4. CDR3 DNA sequence: TGTGCCAGCAGCCGACACAGGGGATACGAGCAGTACTTC. Amino acid sequence: CASSRHRGYEQYF.

The chain employs TRBV5-1 and TRBJ1-2; a possible D gene is TRBD1 (6 bases). V dropped 7 bases and J dropped 3 bases, with 16 bases sitting between them. Germline lookup yields CDR1 SGHRS and CDR2 YFSETQ. The CDR3 spans 14 residues. CDR3 sequence: CASGSTGLDYGYTF. Written as DNA, the CDR3 is TGCGCCAGCGGGTCTACAGGGTTGGACTATGGCTACACCTTC.

This rearrangement joins TRBV27 to TRBJ1-4; 7 bases match TRBD1. The CDR3 runs to 13 residues. Trimming cost V 2 bases and J 7 bases; bases outside gene matches: 1. Germline CDR1 MNHEY, CDR2 SMNVEV (reference sequence). CDR3 DNA sequence: TGTGCCAGCAGTTTAAACAGGGGTGAAAAACTGTTTTTT. This codes for CASSLNRGEKLFF. The full variable domain, rest sourced from reference TRBV27 and TRBJ1-4, is EAQVTQNPRYLITVTGKKLTVTCSQNMNHEYMSWYRQDPGLGLRQIYYSMNVEVTDKGDVPEGYKVSRKEKRNFPLILESPSPNQTSLYFCASSLNRGEKLFFGSGTQLSVL.

The chain links TRBV5-4 to TRBJ2-3, with TRBD2 as a possible D gene (5 bases). Germline V gene sequence: CDR1 SGHNT, CDR2 YYREEE (reference sequence). This CDR3 region has 15 residues. V was shortened by 6 bases and J by 4 bases, with 18 bases between the two germline ends. The CDR3 loop is CASTRRGSDPDTQYF. As DNA, the CDR3 is TGTGCCAGCACCCGCAGAGGGTCGGACCCAGATACGCAGTATTTT. Combining the CDR3 with reference TRBV5-4 and TRBJ2-3 gives the whole variable domain ETGVTQSPTHLIKTRGQQVTLRCSSQSGHNTVSWYQQALGQGPQFIFQYYREEENGRGNFPPRFSGLQFPNYSSELNVNALELDDSALYLCASTRRGSDPDTQYFGPGTRLTVL.

The chain joins TRBV27 to TRBJ1-1; 7 nucleotides line up with TRBD1. This CDR3 region has 14 residues. V lost 3 bases to trimming and J lost 6 bases; unmatched junction nucleotides: 7. The germline V gene has CDR1 MNHEY and CDR2 SMNVEV (reference sequence). The CDR3 coding sequence is TGTGCCAGCAGTTTCCAAACAGGGGCGGCTGAAGCTTTCTTT. Amino acid sequence: CASSFQTGAAEAFF.

V is TRBV7-6 and J is TRBJ2-5; TRBD1 matches 8 bases. J was trimmed by 5 bases and V by 4 bases; bases with no gene match: 6. There are 14 residues in the CDR3. Germline CDR1 and CDR2: SGHVS and FNYEAQ. CDR3 sequence (DNA): TGTGCCAGCAGCTCCCGGACAGGGAGGGAGACCCAGTACTTC. Translation gives CASSSRTGRETQYF.